This TCR beta chain was found in a study of cytomegalovirus exposure and HLA in healthy donors. At the level of the study: Clustering assigned approximately 78% of the approximately 400 genotyped donors to the Caucasian-associated ancestry cluster.

The PCR used 60 Vbeta and 13 Jbeta primers. Here immunoSEQ multiplex PCR was the method, and the copy in TCRdb shows in-frame clones only, minus some. The data hold about 180,000 clones, with 76% observed a single time. Trimming shortened V by 2 bases and J by 4 bases, and 14 bases separated the two germline ends. The CDR3 has 15 residues. Germline CDR1 reads SEHNR; CDR2 reads FQNEAQ (reference sequence). The source is a woman aged 30 to 39 in good health and CMV-seropositive. The chain links TRBV7-9 to TRBJ1-2; D is unresolved. The sequenced sample was PBMCs. The CDR3 sequence: CASSLFATGSYGYTF. The CDR3, as DNA: TGTGCCAGCAGCTTATTCGCCACCGGTAGCTATGGCTACACCTTC.